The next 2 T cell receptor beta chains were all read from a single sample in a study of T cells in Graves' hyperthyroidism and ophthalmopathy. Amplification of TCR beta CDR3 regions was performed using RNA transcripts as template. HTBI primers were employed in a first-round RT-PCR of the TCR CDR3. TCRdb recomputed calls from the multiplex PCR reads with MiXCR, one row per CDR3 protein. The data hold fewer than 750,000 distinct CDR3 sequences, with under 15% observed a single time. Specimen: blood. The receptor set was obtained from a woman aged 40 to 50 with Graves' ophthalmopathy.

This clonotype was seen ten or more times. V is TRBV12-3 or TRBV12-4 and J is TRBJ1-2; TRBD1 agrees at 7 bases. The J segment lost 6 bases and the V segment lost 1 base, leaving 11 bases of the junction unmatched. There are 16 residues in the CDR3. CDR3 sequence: CASSLVPRWDRDGYTF. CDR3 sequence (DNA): TGTGCCAGCAGTTTAGTTCCCCGGTGGGACAGAGATGGCTACACCTTC.

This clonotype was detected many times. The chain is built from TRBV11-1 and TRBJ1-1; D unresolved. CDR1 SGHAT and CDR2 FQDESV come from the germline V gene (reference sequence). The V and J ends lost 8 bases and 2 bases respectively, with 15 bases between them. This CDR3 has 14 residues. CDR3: CASQPALSNTEAFF. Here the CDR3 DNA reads TGTGCCAGCCAACCCGCGCTATCCAACACTGAAGCTTTCTTT.